This T cell receptor (beta chain) was sequenced during a study of shared clonotypes between healthy human individuals. Clones were sequenced by immunoSEQ multiplex PCR, and TCRdb holds only the in-frame ones, with some missing. This sample yields more than 2,000,000 clones, of which around 94% are seen a single time; about 0.13% belongs to the top ten. The V and J ends lost 8 bases and 0 bases respectively, with 14 bases between them. Germline V gene sequence: CDR1 SGHRS, CDR2 YFSETQ. The CDR3 runs 15 residues. The receptor's source is a man younger than 30 in good health. This rearrangement joins TRBV5-1 to TRBJ1-4; the D gene is possibly TRBD1 (5 bases). Sequenced: naive CD4+ T cells sorted from blood. This sample's subset: CD45RA+ positively selected. The CDR3 here is CASKTVPATNEKLFF. CDR3 coding DNA: TGCGCCAGTAAGACAGTGCCTGCAACTAATGAAAAACTGTTTTTT.